This entry is about one T cell receptor beta chain. Its antigen is not identified. CDR1 and CDR2 from the germline V gene are SGDLS and YYNGEE. CDR3 length: 15 residues. Trimming took off 0 bases at V and 2 bases at J, with 10 bases between the two ends. The sample comes from a study of graft-versus-host responses after intestinal transplantation. Background on the study: Anti-thymocyte globulin induction preceded about 3 years of tacrolimus and steroid maintenance in all recipients. Study-level points and caveats: Peak circulating GvH clone levels were associated with early post-transplant HvG declines. Within allografts, high graft-versus-host to host-versus-graft clonal ratios were seen among patients with graft-donor T cell macrochimerism. Investigators detected GvH clones in recipient marrow, with some emerging earlier in ileum or blood.

Using immunoSEQ multiplex PCR, the repertoire was profiled, and TCRdb retains in-frame clones only, with some absent. The data hold approximately 90,000 clones, with around 93% observed a single time. The material was unstimulated CD8+ T cells sorted from spleen or lymph node cells, obtained before transplant. The V call is TRBV9, the J call TRBJ2-3; possible D gene TRBD2, 6 bases. The clonotype comes from a human donor who was the organ donor for an intestinal transplant. The CDR3: CASSVEEGTTDTQYF. The CDR3 DNA is TGTGCCAGCAGCGTAGAGGAGGGAACCACAGATACGCAGTATTTT.